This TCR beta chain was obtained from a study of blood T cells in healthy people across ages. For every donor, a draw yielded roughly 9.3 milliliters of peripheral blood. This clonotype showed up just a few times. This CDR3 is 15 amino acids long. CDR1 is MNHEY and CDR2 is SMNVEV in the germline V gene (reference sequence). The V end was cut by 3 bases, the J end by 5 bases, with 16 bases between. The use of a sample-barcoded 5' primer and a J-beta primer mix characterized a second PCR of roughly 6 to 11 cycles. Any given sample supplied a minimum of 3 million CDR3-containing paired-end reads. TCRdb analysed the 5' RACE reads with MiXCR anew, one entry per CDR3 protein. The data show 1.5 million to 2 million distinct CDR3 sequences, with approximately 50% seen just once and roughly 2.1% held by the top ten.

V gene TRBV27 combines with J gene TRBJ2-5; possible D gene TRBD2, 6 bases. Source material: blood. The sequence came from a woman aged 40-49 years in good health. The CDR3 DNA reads TGTGCCAGCAGTTTTTCTCGGGGGTACGGGGAGACCCAGTACTTC. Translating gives CASSFSRGYGETQYF.